A selection of T cell receptor beta chains follows, all from one sample in a study of blood T cells in healthy people across ages. Using its own MiXCR run on the 5' RACE reads, TCRdb lists one record per CDR3 protein. The top ten hold roughly 8.2% of the sample, which has about 1.5 million distinct CDR3 sequences, roughly 40% seen once. Material: blood. Receptors were obtained from a young woman in good health. Each CDR3 is given without its conserved first and last residue.

j_gene,v_gene,CDR3aa
TRBJ1-4,TRBV7-2,ASSEEYGEKLF
TRBJ1-2,TRBV6-5,ASSYLFVTASSSNYGYT
TRBJ2-7,TRBV28,ASSLLPARTGMVHEQY
TRBJ2-7,TRBV12-3/TRBV12-4,ASTPPGTGSYEQY
TRBJ1-1,TRBV30,AQARGGTGAF
TRBJ2-2,TRBV6-5,ASRVAGNTGELF
TRBJ2-5,TRBV18,ASSPKPSEETQY
TRBJ2-1,TRBV20-1,SATRLGLGEQF
TRBJ2-7,TRBV18,ASSPRRVDSPEEQY
TRBJ1-4,TRBV7-9,ASSPSGSNEKLF
TRBJ2-2,TRBV3-1,ASSHTSYTGELF